The rows below give T cell receptor beta chains drawn from one sample of a study of blood T cell repertoires in COVID-19. The method was immunoSEQ multiplex PCR; TCRdb's version includes in-frame clones alone and lacks a portion of them. In the table there are over 95,000 clones, roughly 90% of which are singletons. Sequenced: peripheral blood. Receptors originate from a human donor with acute or convalescent COVID-19. The donor label of this sample is uncertain. CDR3s include the opening cysteine and the closing phenylalanine or tryptophan. The D gene is left open where the match is weak. Not all rows give a size; the values are once, few, many and, for expanded clones, a class.

size | D | J | V | CDR3 | DNA
. | . | TRBJ1-3 | TRBV29-1 | CSYRDNSGNTIYF | TGCAGCTACCGGGACAACTCTGGAAACACCATATATTTT
. | . | TRBJ1-1 | TRBV28 | CASQQGFTEAFF | TGTGCCAGCCAACAGGGATTCACTGAAGCTTTCTTT
. | TRBD2 | TRBJ2-3 | TRBV5-1 | CASSLVYSAGGSDTQYF | TGCGCCAGCAGCTTGGTTTATTCGGCGGGAGGGTCAGATACGCAGTATTTT
. | . | TRBJ2-6 | TRBV5-4 | CASSVPLSGANVLTF | TGTGCCAGCAGCGTCCCTCTCTCTGGGGCCAACGTCCTGACTTTC
. | TRBD2 | TRBJ2-3 | TRBV13 | CASSLGPGGPDTQYF | TGTGCCAGCAGCCTAGGTCCGGGAGGGCCAGATACGCAGTATTTT
. | . | TRBJ2-5 | TRBV4-1 | CASSQVGVASLETQYF | TGCGCCAGCAGCCAAGTGGGAGTAGCCTCTTTGGAGACCCAGTACTTC
. | . | TRBJ2-2 | TRBV24-1 | CATSDPRLTRSTGELFF | TGTGCCACCAGTGATCCACGACTGACTAGAAGCACCGGGGAGCTGTTTTTT
. | TRBD2 | TRBJ2-5 | TRBV9 | CASSVAASGTETQYF | TGTGCCAGCAGCGTAGCTGCTAGCGGTACAGAGACCCAGTACTTC
many | TRBD2 | TRBJ2-1 | TRBV4-1 | CASSQGSGGAWDEQFF | TGCGCCAGCAGCCAAGGAAGCGGGGGGGCCTGGGATGAGCAGTTCTTC
. | . | TRBJ2-1 | TRBV6-2/TRBV6-3 | CASSPPGSRGRNEQFF | TGTGCCAGCAGCCCTCCCGGGAGCCGGGGGAGAAATGAGCAGTTCTTC
. | TRBD2 | TRBJ2-3 | TRBV5-1 | CASSLVVTSGGFTDTQYF | TGCGCCAGCAGCTTGGTTGTGACTAGCGGGGGCTTCACAGATACGCAGTATTTT